This T cell receptor (beta chain) was observed in a study of human T cells and chemical hapten exposure. Individual cDNA molecules in this library carried unique molecular identifiers. TCRdb analysed the RACE reads with MiXCR anew, one entry per CDR3 protein. The data show 65,000 to 85,000 distinct CDR3 sequences, approximately 12% seen once. This clonotype was detected only once. The germline CDR1 and CDR2 sequences are SEHNR and FQNEAQ (reference sequence). The junction had 9 bases not matched to a gene; V was cut back by 5 bases and J by 6 bases. The CDR3 totals 15 residues. The time point denotes: patch test 1, 2 weeks after DPC sensitization. As for treatment: therapeutic diphenylcyclopropenone sensitization with weekly scalp DPC.

Specimen: whole blood, collected in connection with sensitization to the hapten diphenylcyclopropenone (DPC). This receptor was obtained from a woman aged 55-70 years with alopecia areata. Some clones in this sample may be carry-over from other donors' samples. The V and J genes are TRBV7-9 and TRBJ2-7, with 11 bases that match TRBD1. CDR3 nucleotide sequence: TGTGCCAGCAGCCACACCGGGACAGGGGGTGGCGAGCAGTACTTC. It specifies CASSHTGTGGGEQYF. The full variable domain, its missing parts supplied by reference TRBV7-9 and TRBJ2-7, is DTGVSQNPRHKITKRGQNVTFRCDPISEHNRLYWYRQTLGQGPEFLTYFQNEAQLEKSRLLSDRFSAERPKGSFSTLEIQRTEQGDSAMYLCASSHTGTGGGEQYFGPGTRLTVT.